This T cell receptor beta chain was sequenced in a study of monozygotic twins with inflammatory bowel disease. The CDR3 totals 16 residues. The germline CDR1 and CDR2 sequences are ENHRY and SYGVKD. TCRdb reprocessed the 5' RACE reads, with one entry per CDR3 protein and no DNA. The specimen's table records some 200,000 distinct CDR3 sequences. Specimen: blood. The rearrangement uses TRBV10-3 and TRBJ2-1. This receptor was taken from a human donor with ulcerative colitis or Crohn's disease, or a healthy co-twin of an affected twin (not recorded which). CDR3: CAISESVGSSYNEQFF.